This T cell receptor (beta chain) was retrieved from a study of T-cell memory formation after mild COVID-19. Study-wide findings and caveats: The study found balanced CD4/CD8 in clones contracting day 15 to 85 and a CD4+ lean in later expanders. Contracting CD8+ clones were enriched in EMRA, CD4+ mainly in CM and EM.

This clonotype was seen once. Its matching antigen is unknown. MiXCR, applied by TCRdb to the 5' RACE reads, yields one record per CDR3 protein. The table includes a few hundred thousand distinct CDR3 sequences, roughly 22% detected once. V lost 6 bases to trimming and J lost 6 bases, with 15 bases between them. The V gene's germline CDR1 is DFQATT and CDR2 SNEGSKA (reference sequence). The CDR3 has 12 amino acids. The sequenced material came from PBMCs or a T cell subset sorted from them (not recorded which). The chain couples TRBV20-1 to TRBJ2-7, with a tentative D call TRBD2 (6 bases). This TCR was sampled from an adult woman who had mild COVID-19 (a few samples of this study predate the infection). Cell type and time point are not known. The CDR3 DNA follows: TGCAGTGCAATGACTAGTGCTCGCGAGCAGTACTTC. Its protein is CSAMTSAREQYF.